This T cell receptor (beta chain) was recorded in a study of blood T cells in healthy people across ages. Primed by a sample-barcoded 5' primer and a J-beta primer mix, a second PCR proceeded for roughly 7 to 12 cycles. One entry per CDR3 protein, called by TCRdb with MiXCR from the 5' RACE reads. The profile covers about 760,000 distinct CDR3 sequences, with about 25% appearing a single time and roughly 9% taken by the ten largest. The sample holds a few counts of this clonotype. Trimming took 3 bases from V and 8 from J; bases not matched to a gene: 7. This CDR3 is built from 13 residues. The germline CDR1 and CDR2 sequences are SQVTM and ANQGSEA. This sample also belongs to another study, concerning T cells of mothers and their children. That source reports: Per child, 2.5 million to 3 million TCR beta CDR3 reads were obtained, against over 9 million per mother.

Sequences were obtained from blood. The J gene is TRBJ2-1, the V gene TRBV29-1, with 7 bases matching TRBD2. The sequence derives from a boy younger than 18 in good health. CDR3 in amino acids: CSVEGPAGDEQFF. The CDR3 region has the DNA TGCAGCGTTGAGGGACCGGCGGGAGATGAGCAGTTCTTC.